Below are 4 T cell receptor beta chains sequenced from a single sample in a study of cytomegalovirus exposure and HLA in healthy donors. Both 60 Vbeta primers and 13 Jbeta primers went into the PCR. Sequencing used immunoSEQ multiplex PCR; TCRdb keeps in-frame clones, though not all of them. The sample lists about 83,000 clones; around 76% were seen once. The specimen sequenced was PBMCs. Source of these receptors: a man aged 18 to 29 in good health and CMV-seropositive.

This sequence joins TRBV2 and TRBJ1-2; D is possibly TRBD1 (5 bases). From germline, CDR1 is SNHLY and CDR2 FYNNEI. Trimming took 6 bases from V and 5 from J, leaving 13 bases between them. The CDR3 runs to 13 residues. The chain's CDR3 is CASSSAGSYGYTF. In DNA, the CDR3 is TGTGCCAGCAGCAGCGCAGGGTCGTATGGCTACACCTTC.

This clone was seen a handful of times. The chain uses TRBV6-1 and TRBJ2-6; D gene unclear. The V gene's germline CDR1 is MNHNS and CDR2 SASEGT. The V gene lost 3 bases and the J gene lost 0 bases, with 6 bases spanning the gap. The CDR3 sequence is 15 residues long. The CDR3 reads CASSERSSGANVLTF. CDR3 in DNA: TGTGCCAGCAGTGAGCGTTCCTCTGGGGCCAACGTCCTGACTTTC.

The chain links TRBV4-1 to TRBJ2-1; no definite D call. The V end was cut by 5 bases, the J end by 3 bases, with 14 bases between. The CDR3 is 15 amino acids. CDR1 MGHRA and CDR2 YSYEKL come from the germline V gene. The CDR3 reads CASSYSAAGYNEQFF. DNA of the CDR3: TGCGCCAGCAGCTACTCCGCCGCAGGCTACAATGAGCAGTTCTTC.

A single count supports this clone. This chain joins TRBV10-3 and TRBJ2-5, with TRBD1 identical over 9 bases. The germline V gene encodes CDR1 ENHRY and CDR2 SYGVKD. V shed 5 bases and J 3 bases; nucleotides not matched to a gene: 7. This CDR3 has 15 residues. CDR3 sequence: CAISKVRTGEETQYF. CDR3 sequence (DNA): TGTGCCATCAGTAAGGTTAGGACAGGGGAAGAGACCCAGTACTTC.